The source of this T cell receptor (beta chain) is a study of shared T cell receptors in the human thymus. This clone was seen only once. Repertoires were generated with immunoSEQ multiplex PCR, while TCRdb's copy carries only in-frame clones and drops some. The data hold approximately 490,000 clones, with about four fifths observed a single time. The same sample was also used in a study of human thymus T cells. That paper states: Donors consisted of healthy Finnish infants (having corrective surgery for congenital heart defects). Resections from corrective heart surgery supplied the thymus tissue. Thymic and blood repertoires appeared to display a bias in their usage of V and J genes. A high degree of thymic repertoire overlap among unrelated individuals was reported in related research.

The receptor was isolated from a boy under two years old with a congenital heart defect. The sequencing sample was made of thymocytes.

Here the CDR3 DNA reads TGTGCCAGCAGCGCACAAGCAGGGGGTTTACAAGGCTACACCTTC. This translates into CASSAQAGGLQGYTF. This chain joins TRBV9 and TRBJ1-2, with TRBD1 matching over 7 bases. Germline CDR1 and CDR2: SGDLS and YYNGEE. With 3 bases clipped from V and 8 bases from J, the junction kept 13 bases outside the gene matches. The CDR3 consists of 15 residues. Filled out from reference TRBV9 and TRBJ1-2, the complete variable domain reads DSGVTQTPKHLITATGQRVTLRCSPRSGDLSVYWYQQSLDQGLQFLIQYYNGEERAKGNILERFSAQQFPDLHSELNLSSLELGDSALYFCASSAQAGGLQGYTFGSGTRLTVV.